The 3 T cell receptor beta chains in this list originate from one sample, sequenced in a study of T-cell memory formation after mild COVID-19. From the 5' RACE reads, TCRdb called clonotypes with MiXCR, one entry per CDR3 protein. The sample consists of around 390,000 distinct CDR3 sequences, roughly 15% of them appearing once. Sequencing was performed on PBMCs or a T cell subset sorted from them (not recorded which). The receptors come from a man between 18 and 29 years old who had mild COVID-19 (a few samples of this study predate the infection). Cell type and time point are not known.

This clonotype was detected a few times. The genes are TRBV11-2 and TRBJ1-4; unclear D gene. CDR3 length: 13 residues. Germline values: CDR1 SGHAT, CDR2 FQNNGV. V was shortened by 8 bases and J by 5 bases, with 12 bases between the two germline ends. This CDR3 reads CASVSAENEKLFF. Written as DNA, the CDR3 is TGTGCCAGCGTTTCGGCAGAGAATGAAAAACTGTTTTTT.

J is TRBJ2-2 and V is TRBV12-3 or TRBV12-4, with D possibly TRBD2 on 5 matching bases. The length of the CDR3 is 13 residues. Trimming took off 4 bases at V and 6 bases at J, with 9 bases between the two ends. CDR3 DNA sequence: TGTGCCAGCAGTTCGGGGAGCGCCGGGGAGCTGTTTTTT. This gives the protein CASSSGSAGELFF.

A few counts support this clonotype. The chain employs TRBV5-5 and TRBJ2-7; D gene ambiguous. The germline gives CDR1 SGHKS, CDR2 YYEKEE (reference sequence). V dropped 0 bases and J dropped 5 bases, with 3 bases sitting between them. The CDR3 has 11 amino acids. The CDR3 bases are TGTGCCAGCAGCTTGGTTGACGAGCAGTACTTC. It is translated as CASSLVDEQYF.